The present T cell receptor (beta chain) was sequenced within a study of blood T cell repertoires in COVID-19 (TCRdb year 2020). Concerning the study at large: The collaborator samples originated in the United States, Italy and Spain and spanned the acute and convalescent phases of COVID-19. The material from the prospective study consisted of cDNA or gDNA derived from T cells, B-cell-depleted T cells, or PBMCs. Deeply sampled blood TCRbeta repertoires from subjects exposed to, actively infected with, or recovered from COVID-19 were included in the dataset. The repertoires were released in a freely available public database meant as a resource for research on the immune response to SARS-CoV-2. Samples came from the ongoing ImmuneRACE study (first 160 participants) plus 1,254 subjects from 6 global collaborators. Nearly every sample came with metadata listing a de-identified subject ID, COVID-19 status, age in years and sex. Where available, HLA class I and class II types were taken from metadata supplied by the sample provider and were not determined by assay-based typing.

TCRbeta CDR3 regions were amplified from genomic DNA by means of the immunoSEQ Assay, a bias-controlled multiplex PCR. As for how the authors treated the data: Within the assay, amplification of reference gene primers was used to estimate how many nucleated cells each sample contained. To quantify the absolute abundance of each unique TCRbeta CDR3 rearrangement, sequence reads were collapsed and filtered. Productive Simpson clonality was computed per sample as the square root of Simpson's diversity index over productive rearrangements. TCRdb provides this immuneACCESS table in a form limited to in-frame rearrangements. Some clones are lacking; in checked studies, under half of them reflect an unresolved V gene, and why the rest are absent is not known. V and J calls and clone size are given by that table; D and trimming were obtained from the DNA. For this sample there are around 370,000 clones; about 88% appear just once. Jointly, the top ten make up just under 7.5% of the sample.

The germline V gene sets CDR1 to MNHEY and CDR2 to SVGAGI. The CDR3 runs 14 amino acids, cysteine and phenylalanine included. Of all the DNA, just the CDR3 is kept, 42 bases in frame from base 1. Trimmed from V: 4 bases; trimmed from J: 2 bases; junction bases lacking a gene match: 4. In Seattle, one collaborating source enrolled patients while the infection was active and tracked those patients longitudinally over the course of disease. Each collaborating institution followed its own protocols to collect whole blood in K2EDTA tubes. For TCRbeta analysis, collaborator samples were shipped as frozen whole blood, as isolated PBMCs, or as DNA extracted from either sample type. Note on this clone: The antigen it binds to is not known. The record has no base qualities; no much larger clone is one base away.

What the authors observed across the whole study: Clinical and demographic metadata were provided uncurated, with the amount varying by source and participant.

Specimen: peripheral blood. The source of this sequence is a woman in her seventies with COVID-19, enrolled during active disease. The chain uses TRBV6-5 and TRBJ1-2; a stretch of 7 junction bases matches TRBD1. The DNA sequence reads TGTGCCAGCAGTTCTCCACAGGGGAACTATGGCTACACCTTC. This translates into CASSSPQGNYGYTF.